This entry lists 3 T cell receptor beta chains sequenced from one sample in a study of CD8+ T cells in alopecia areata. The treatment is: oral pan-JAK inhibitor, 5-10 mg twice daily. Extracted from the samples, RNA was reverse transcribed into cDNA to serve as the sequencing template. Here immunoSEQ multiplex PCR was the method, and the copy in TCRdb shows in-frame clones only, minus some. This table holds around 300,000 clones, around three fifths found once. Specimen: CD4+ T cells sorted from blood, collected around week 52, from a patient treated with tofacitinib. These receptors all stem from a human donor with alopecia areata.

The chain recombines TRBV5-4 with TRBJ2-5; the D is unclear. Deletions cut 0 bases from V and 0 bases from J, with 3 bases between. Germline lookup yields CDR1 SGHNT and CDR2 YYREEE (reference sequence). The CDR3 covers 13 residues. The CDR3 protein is CASSLENQETQYF. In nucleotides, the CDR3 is TGTGCCAGCAGCTTGGAGAACCAAGAGACCCAGTACTTC.

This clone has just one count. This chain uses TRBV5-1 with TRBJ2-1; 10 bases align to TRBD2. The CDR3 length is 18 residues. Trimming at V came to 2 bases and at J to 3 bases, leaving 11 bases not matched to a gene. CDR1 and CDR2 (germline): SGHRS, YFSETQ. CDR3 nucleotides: TGCGCCAGCAGCTTCCTAGCGGGGGAAGGGCCACTCTACAATGAGCAGTTCTTC. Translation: CASSFLAGEGPLYNEQFF.

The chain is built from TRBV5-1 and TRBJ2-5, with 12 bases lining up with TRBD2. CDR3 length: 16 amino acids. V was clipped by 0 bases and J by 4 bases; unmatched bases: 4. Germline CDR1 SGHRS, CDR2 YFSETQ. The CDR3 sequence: CASSLEPSGGAETQYF. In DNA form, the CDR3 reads TGCGCCAGCAGCTTGGAGCCTAGCGGGGGGGCAGAGACCCAGTACTTC.